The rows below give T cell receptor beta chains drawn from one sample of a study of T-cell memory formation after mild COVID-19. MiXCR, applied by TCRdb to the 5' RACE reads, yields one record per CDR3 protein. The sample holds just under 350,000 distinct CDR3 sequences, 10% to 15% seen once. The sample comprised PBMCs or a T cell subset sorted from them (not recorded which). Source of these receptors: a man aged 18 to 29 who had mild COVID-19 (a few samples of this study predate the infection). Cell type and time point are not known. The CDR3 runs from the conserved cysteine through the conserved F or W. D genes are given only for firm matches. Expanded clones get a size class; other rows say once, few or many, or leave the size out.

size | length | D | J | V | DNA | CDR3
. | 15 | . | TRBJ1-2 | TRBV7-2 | TGTGCCAGCAGCACGAACGCTGGGATTTCGCGAGGCTACACCTTC | CASSTNAGISRGYTF
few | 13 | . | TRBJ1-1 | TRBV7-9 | TGTGCCAGCAGCGATAATCGGTTCACTGAAGCTTTCTTT | CASSDNRFTEAFF
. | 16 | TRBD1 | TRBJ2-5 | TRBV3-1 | TGTGCCAGCAGCCTGCCATGGACAGGGCATGGGGAGACCCAGTACTTC | CASSLPWTGHGETQYF
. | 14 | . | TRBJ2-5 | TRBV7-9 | TGTGCCAGCAGCTTAGGGGGGGCGGTCGAGACCCAGTACTTC | CASSLGGAVETQYF
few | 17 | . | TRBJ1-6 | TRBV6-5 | TGTGCCAGCAGTAGGAGACCCCAGTTGATACTCGTTTCACCCCTCCACTTT | CASSRRPQLILVSPLHF
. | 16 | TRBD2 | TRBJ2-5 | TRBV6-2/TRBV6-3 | TGTGCCAGCAGCTCAGGACTAGCGGGGGGAGACGAGACCCAGTACTTC | CASSSGLAGGDETQYF
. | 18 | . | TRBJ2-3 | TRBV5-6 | TGTGCCAGCAGCCAGAAACTACAGGGAGGCCAGAGAGGGGATACGCAGTATTTT | CASSQKLQGGQRGDTQYF
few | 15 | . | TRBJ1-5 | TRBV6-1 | TGTGCCAGCAGAGAGAGGGAACAGCGGCATCAGCCCCAGCATTTT | CASREREQRHQPQHF
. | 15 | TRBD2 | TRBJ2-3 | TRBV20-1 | TGCAGTGCTAGAGAACCTAGCGGAAGCACAGATACGCAGTATTTT | CSAREPSGSTDTQYF
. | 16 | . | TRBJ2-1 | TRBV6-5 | TGTGCCAGCAGGATCGGCGGGGTTAGCTCCTACAATGAGCAGTTCTTC | CASRIGGVSSYNEQFF
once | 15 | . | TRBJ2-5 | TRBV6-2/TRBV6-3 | TGTGCCAGCAGGCCGGGGGAGATTTTTGGGGAGACCCAGTACTTC | CASRPGEIFGETQYF
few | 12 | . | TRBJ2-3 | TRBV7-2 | TGTGCCAGCAGCTCCTACGCAGATACGCAGTATTTT | CASSSYADTQYF
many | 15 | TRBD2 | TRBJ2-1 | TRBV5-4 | TGTGCCAGCAGCGAGACTAGCGGGGGGGAAAATGAGCAGTTCTTC | CASSETSGGENEQFF
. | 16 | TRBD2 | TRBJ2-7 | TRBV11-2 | TGTGCCAGCAGGGGACTAGCGGGGGCCCTGTCCTACGAGCAGTACTTC | CASRGLAGALSYEQYF
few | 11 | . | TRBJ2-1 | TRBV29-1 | TGCAGCGTTGACAGGGTGGATGAGCAGTTCTTC | CSVDRVDEQFF
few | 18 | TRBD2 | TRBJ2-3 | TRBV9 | TGTGCCAGCAGCGTCCGCCCGACTAGCGGGGGGCAGGTAGATACGCAGTATTTT | CASSVRPTSGGQVDTQYF
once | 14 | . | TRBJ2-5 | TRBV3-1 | TGTGCCAGCAGCCAAGATATGACGGGGGAGACCCAGTACTTC | CASSQDMTGETQYF
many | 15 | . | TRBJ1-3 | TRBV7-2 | TGTGCCAGCAGCGTTACAGGGCCCCCTGGAAACACCATATATTTT | CASSVTGPPGNTIYF
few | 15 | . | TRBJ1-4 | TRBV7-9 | TGTGCCAGCAGCTTACAGCCGGACAGTAATGAAAAACTGTTTTTT | CASSLQPDSNEKLFF
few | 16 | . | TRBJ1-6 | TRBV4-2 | TGTGCCAGCAGCCAAGAGAGCAGGGGCTGGTATTCACCCCTCCACTTT | CASSQESRGWYSPLHF
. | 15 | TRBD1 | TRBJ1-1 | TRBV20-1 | TGCAGTGCTAGAGAAGGACAGGGGAAGAACACTGAAGCTTTCTTT | CSAREGQGKNTEAFF
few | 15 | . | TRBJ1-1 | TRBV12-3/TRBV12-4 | TGTGCCAGCAGTTTATGGGGGTCGGTGAACACTGAAGCTTTCTTT | CASSLWGSVNTEAFF
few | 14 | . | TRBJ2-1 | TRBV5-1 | TGCGCCAGCAGCTTAAGGAACCCTCGGGATGAGCAGTTCTTC | CASSLRNPRDEQFF
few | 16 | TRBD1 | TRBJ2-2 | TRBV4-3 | TGCGCCAGCAGCCAAGATTTGGCAGGGGGCTTCGGGGAGCTGTTTTTT | CASSQDLAGGFGELFF
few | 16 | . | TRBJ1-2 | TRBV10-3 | TGTGCCATCAGCCGGCTGGACAGTAATCCCTCCTATGGCTACACCTTC | CAISRLDSNPSYGYTF
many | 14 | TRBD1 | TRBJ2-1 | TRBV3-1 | TGTGCCAGCAGCTCCTCGGACAGGGGCAATGAGCAGTTCTTC | CASSSSDRGNEQFF
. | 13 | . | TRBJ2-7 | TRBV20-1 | TGCAGTGCTGTGATAGGGGGATCCTACGAGCAGTACTTC | CSAVIGGSYEQYF
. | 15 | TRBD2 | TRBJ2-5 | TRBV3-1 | TGTGCCAGCAGCCAAATAGCGGGGGCCCAAGAGACCCAGTACTTC | CASSQIAGAQETQYF
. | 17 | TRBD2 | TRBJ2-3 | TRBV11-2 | TGTGCCAGCAGCTTGGGAGGAGCGGGGGGCTACACAGATACGCAGTATTTT | CASSLGGAGGYTDTQYF
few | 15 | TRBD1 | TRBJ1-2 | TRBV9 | TGTGCCAGCAGCCCGGGGACAGGGACCATCTATGGCTACACCTTC | CASSPGTGTIYGYTF
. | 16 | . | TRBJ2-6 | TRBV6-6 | TGTGCCACCGCTCCCATCCAGGGGAGAGGGGCCAACGTCCTGACTTTC | CATAPIQGRGANVLTF
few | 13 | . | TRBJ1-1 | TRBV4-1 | TGCGCCAGCAGCCAAGACAGCTACACTGAAGCTTTCTTT | CASSQDSYTEAFF
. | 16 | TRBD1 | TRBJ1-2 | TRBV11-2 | TGTGCCAGCAGCTTAGATGGTGGGACAGGTCCCTATGGCTACACCTTC | CASSLDGGTGPYGYTF